This TCR beta chain derives from a study of T cells in Graves' hyperthyroidism and ophthalmopathy. RNA transcripts yielded amplified TCR beta CDR3 regions. A first-round RT-PCR of the TCR CDR3 used the HTBI primer set. TCRdb fed the multiplex PCR reads into MiXCR, producing one record per CDR3 protein. The sample consists of a few hundred thousand distinct CDR3 sequences, roughly 46% of them appearing once. Worth noting for this clonotype: Its cognate antigen is unknown.

On the basis of clinical symptoms, serum thyroxine and TRAb, thyroid ultrasound and orbital computed tomography, diagnoses were made. Study-wide findings and caveats: In the blood, most expanded thyroid clonotypes above 0.001 appeared as well. Ophthalmopathy, as predicted by the model, came a median around 7 months after the prediction. Ophthalmopathy and stable hyperthyroidism were told apart by a 13 V-J model.

The TCR comes from a woman between 18 and 30 years old with Graves' hyperthyroidism. Input material: peripheral blood or thyroid tissue (not recorded which).

The CDR3 DNA is TGTGCCAGTAGGCCGGGACAGGGCAGCTCCTACGAGCAGTACTTC. It specifies CASRPGQGSSYEQYF. The rearrangement links TRBV19 to TRBJ2-7; 9 positions match TRBD1. The germline gives CDR1 LNHDA, CDR2 SQIVND (reference sequence). CDR3 size: 15 residues. V lost 6 bases to trimming and J lost 0 bases; unmatched junction nucleotides: 6.